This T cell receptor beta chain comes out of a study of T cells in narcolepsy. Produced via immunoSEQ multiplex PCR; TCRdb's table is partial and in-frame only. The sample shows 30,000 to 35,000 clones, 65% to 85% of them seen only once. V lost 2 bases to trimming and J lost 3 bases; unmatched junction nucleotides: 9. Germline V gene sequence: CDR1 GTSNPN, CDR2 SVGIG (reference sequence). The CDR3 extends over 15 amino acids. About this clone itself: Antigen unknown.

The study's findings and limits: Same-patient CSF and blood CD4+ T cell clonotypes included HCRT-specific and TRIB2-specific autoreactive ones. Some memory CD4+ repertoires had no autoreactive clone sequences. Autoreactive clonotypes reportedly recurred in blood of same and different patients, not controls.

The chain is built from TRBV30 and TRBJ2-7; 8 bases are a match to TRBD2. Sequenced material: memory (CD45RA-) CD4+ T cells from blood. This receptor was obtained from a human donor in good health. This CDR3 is CAWSNGVAGHYEQYF. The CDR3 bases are TGTGCCTGGAGTAACGGGGTAGCGGGACACTACGAGCAGTACTTC.